This TCR beta chain was profiled in a study of T cells in Graves' hyperthyroidism and ophthalmopathy (dated by TCRdb to the late 2010s). Context from the whole study: Peripheral blood samples were taken at initial diagnosis, before any treatment was given. A discovery cohort of around 100 patients, about 43 with Graves' ophthalmopathy and more than 55 with stable Graves' hyperthyroidism, was used to find distinguishing TCR V-J signatures. Whether ophthalmopathy could be predicted prospectively was tested in an independent validation cohort made up of roughly 19 hyperthyroidism patients plus 17 patients who later progressed to ophthalmopathy. The 100 discovery patients were randomly divided into training and test sets at a 7:3 ratio. The study also compared thyroid tissue and blood T-cell repertoires from several Graves' hyperthyroidism patients. Once sampling was done, hyperthyroidism patients were given methimazole at a starting dose of 30 mg daily, whereas ophthalmopathy patients were given high-dose intravenous methylprednisolone. The paper reports TCR Vbeta CDR3 sequencing of some 140 peripheral blood samples: 43 ophthalmopathy, about 75 hyperthyroidism and around 17 progressor patients. The paper's findings and limits, for the study overall: Ophthalmopathy was separated from stable hyperthyroidism by a 13 V-J signature model, with roughly 88% sensitivity and roughly 81% specificity obtained in cross-validation and 80%/75% obtained in testing. Sample size was not statistically predetermined, and blinding of investigators to group allocation was not performed. During validation, the model predicted progression to ophthalmopathy a median of about 6.5 months ahead of onset, with around 71% sensitivity and about 75% specificity. Blood samples also contained most of the expanded thyroid clonotypes (frequency above 0.001), which suggests that blood repertoires may reflect thyroid immune responses.

In the ophthalmopathy patients, disease was moderately to severely active, with a Clinical Activity Score of 3 or more, a NOSPECS grade of 4 or more, and a duration of less than 3 months. The study excluded patients with uncontrolled infections, other autoimmune diseases, pregnancy or lactation. Diagnoses were based on clinical symptoms, serum thyroxine and TRAb, thyroid ultrasound and orbital computed tomography. PBMCs were isolated from about 9.2 ml of fresh peripheral blood by Ficoll-Paque density gradient centrifugation. Trizol reagent was used to extract total RNA, and RNA quality was then checked on an Agilent 2100 Bioanalyzer. On this clonotype itself: Its antigen is currently not known. A much larger clone differs from this one at a single base, so this may be a read error.

TCR beta CDR3 regions were amplified from RNA transcripts. For the first round of RT-PCR on the TCR CDR3, the HTBI primer set was used together with the Qiagen OneStep RT-PCR kit. Libraries were constructed in a second round of multiplex PCR, after which size selection and purification were performed. Sequencing of the libraries was done on an Illumina HiSeq2000 using paired-end 100 bp reads. In the source study's methods: SOAPnuke was used to process the raw data, with reads discarded if the reads contained adapters or uncalled bases, had a mean Phred below 15, or lacked an exact constant-primer or identifier match. COPE v1.2.5 was used to merge high-quality paired reads, and clonotypes were defined as unique nucleotide sequences. MiTCR v1.1 was used to align clonotypes to the IMGT TRBV, TRBD and TRBJ reference segments. The analysis was restricted to V-J combinations with a frequency above 0.0001, which together covered just over 98% of the repertoires. The TCS score was defined as F50 (clonal expansion) divided by E x V (chaos), with BLOSUM62-based TCRdist calculated between CDR3 peptides within each V-J. Welch's t-statistics and random forest reduced roughly 530 V-J features to 13, which were used in a naive Bayes classifier (R e1071). TCRdb's own reprocessing of the public reads used fastp at Q25 and MiXCR and kept productive beta chains. Identical CDR3 protein sequences are pooled into one entry, listed with their most common genes and DNA. V and J calls and clone size were set by TCRdb, not the authors. The sample yields 450,000 to 650,000 distinct CDR3 sequences; approximately 17% were counted once. Roughly 15% of the sample belongs to the ten largest clones.

From cysteine to phenylalanine, the CDR3 is 16 amino acids long. Just CDR3 DNA is preserved here, 48 bases in frame from base 1. The germline V gene specifies KGHSH as CDR1 and LQKENI as CDR2. Germline trimming: 4 bases from V, 7 bases from J; junction bases outside gene matches: 9. The V gene is TRBV18 and the J gene is TRBJ2-1; 11 bases in between match TRBD1. Sample: blood. The origin of this receptor is a woman under 30 with Graves' ophthalmopathy. The CDR3 has the sequence CASSRGPGTGGNEQFF. In nucleotide form, the sequence is TGTGCCAGCTCACGAGGTCCCGGGACAGGGGGTAATGAGCAGTTCTTC.